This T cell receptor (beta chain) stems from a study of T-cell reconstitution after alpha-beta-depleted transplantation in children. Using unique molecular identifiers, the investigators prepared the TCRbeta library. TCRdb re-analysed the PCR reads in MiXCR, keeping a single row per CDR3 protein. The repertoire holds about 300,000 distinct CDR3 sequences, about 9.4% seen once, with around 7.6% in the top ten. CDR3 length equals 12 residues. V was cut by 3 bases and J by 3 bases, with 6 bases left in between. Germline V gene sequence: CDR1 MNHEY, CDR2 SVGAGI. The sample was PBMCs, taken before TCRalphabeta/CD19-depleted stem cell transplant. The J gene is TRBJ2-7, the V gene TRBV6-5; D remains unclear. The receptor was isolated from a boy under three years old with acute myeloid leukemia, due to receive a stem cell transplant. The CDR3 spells CASSYPDYEQYF. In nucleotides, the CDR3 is TGTGCCAGCAGTTATCCAGACTACGAGCAGTACTTC.